This TCR beta chain was recovered during a study of neurological immune-mediated disorders (dated by TCRdb to between 2019 and 2020). In the study overall: The study compared peripheral blood TCR-beta repertoires of HTLV-I-associated myelopathy (HAM/TSP) patients, multiple sclerosis patients and healthy controls using UMI-based sequencing. The cohort comprised about 71 subjects: 14 HAM/TSP patients, around 34 multiple sclerosis patients and about 20 healthy controls. The roughly 99 TCR-beta libraries covered PBMC samples along with longitudinal samples, technical triplicates, and paired sorted CD4+ and CD8+ T-cell subsets. Overall results and qualifications from the work: TCR clonal expansion was greatest in HAM/TSP patients and smallest in MS patients, who ranked below even healthy controls. No identical CDR3 amino acid sequences were found to be shared among expanded clones across subjects, suggesting that TCR-beta repertoires were private in all groups.

To synthesize cDNA, template-switch 5'RACE was performed with a primer carrying a 10-nucleotide random unique molecular identifier so that each TCR transcript was tagged. Over 160 million TCR-beta sequences, covering 15-18 subjects, were produced in each sequencing run. The RNeasy kit was used for extraction of total RNA. The KAPA Real-time Library Amplification kit was used to amplify TCR-beta VDJ regions with primers targeting the TCR constant region and the 5'RACE anchor. Sample indexes and Illumina adaptors were added in a first PCR, and a second PCR then increased library yield. The roughly 650 bp TCR product was size-selected on a 2% E-gel SizeSelection system after Ampure bead purification. Before pooling, library quality was assessed on a Bioanalyzer, concentration was determined with Qubit, and library quantification was performed with the Kapa Library Quantification kit. An Illumina HiSeq 2500 was used to sequence the libraries paired-end at 2 x 150 bp. To increase sequence diversity, about 23-32% phiX was spiked into each library pool. The paper's processing steps were these. Quality-filtered reads were processed with the UMI-based MiGEC pipeline, which removed over 75% of raw TCR sequences during error correction. VDJ genes were aligned to IMGT germline references, and each clonotype was defined by a unique CDR3 amino acid sequence together with V-J genes. VDJtools evaluated clonal expansion, Shannon diversity and CDR3 relatedness (CalcPairwiseDistances, ClusterSamples); CLCbio workbench built phylogenetic trees. Expanded clones were defined as having at least 8 unique UMIs, based on coefficient-of-variation modelling across technical triplicates. TCRdb ran its own pipeline on the public reads, namely fastp trimming at Q25 and MiXCR clone calling, and kept in-frame beta chains. Every CDR3 protein is listed once, alongside the most common genes and DNA of its rows. The V and J calls come from TCRdb's annotation, not from the publication. Within this sample are 80,000 or so distinct CDR3 sequences, with around 9.9% of them counted one time only. The ten largest make up 1.5% to 2% of the sample.

Comments on this clonotype: Its antigen is currently not known. Base qualities are not provided; no much larger clone lies one nucleotide away.

Blood bank volunteers in Maryland, USA served as the healthy controls. For unsorted PBMC libraries, 2 million PBMCs were used after storage in RNAlater at -80 degrees C until RNA extraction. PBMCs were separated from peripheral blood using Ficoll-Hypaque density gradient centrifugation and then cryopreserved in liquid nitrogen. This sequence originates from a man aged 50 to 60 in good health. Sequencing was done on a sample of PBMCs.

The CDR3 is CASSQDRLATSQYF. The nucleotides are TGTGCCAGCAGCCAAGATAGACTAGCGACGTCCCAGTACTTC. The chain joins TRBV4-2 to TRBJ2-5, with TRBD2 identical over 8 junction bases. Germline trimming amounts to 0 bases on V and 9 bases on J, with 6 as the count of junction bases outside the gene matches. CDR1 is given as LGHNA and CDR2 as YNFKEQ, both from the germline V gene. Inclusive of the bounding cysteine and phenylalanine, the CDR3 is 14 residues long. The sequence is cut down to CDR3 DNA, 42 bases in frame from base 1.